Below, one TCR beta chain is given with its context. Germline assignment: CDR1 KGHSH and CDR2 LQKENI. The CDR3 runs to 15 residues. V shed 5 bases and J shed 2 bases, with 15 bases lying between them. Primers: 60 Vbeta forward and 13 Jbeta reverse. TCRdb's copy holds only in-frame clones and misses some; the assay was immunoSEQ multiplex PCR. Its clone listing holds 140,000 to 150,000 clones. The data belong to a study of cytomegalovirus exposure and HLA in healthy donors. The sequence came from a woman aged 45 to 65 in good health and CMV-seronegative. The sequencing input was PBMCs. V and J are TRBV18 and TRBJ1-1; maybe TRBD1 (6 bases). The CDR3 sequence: CASSSDRTENTEAFF. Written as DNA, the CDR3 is TGTGCCAGCTCATCTGACCGGACAGAAAACACTGAAGCTTTCTTT. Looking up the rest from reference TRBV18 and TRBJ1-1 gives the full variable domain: NAGVMQNPRHLVRRRGQEARLRCSPMKGHSHVYWYRQLPEEGLKFMVYLQKENIIDESGMPKERFSAEFPKEGPSILRIQQVVRGDSAAYFCASSSDRTENTEAFFGQGTRLTVV.